One sample yielded the 28 T cell receptor beta chains listed below, sequenced in a study of blood T cell repertoires in COVID-19 (dated by TCRdb to the early 2020s). Preparation of the library involved the immunoSEQ multiplex PCR assay. Here the immuneACCESS table is served through TCRdb, limited to in-frame sequences with V and J called. Missing clones are a known gap in these copies; in checked studies unresolved V genes cover under half, and the rest lacks a known reason. The sample records roughly 360,000 clones, 81% of which are singletons. The ten most abundant clones make up more than 1% of the sample. The sequencing input was peripheral blood. The receptors shown here come from a human donor with acute or convalescent COVID-19. The donor label of this sample is uncertain.

The rearrangement uses TRBV29-1 and TRBJ2-7; the D gene is possibly TRBD2 (6 bases). V gave up 0 bases and J gave up 3 bases, with 15 bases separating them. There are 15 residues in the CDR3. From germline, CDR1 is SQVTM and CDR2 ANQGSEA. The CDR3 is CSVEDKWRGSYEQYF. The CDR3 region has the DNA TGCAGCGTTGAAGATAAGTGGAGGGGCAGCTACGAGCAGTACTTC.

The chain is built from TRBV7-9 and TRBJ2-2; D gene uncertain. The CDR3 length is 15 residues. V lost 2 bases and J lost 1, with 8 bases in between. Germline CDR1 and CDR2: SEHNR and FQNEAQ (reference sequence). CDR3 sequence: CASSLNSLNTGELFF. The CDR3 DNA sequence: TGTGCCAGCAGCTTAAATTCTCTGAACACCGGGGAGCTGTTTTTT.

This rearrangement joins TRBV6-5 to TRBJ1-6; 8 positions agree with TRBD1. In germline, CDR1 is MNHEY, CDR2 SVGAGI. The junction had 4 bases not matched to a gene; V was cut back by 4 bases and J by 8 bases. The length of the CDR3 is 14 residues. The CDR3 loop reads CASSLTGADSPLHF. CDR3 sequence (DNA): TGTGCCAGCAGTTTGACAGGGGCGGATTCACCCCTCCACTTT.

This clone was observed a few times. The DNA of the CDR3 is TGTGCCAGCAGCTTAGATCGGGTGGAGCTGTTTTTT. It encodes CASSLDRVELFF. V usage is TRBV7-9 and J usage is TRBJ2-2; D remains ambiguous. Germline lookup yields CDR1 SEHNR and CDR2 FQNEAQ (reference sequence). V was trimmed by 1 base and J by 10 bases, leaving 7 bases between them. This CDR3 region has 12 residues.

The chain links TRBV5-1 to TRBJ2-3, with 10 bases aligning to TRBD2. This CDR3 spans 15 amino acids. The junction had 7 bases not matched to a gene; V was cut back by 3 bases and J by 6 bases. In germline, CDR1 is SGHRS, CDR2 YFSETQ. Here the CDR3 reads CASSSGLAERDTQYF. DNA of the CDR3: TGCGCCAGCAGCTCTGGACTAGCGGAGAGGGATACGCAGTATTTT.

V and J are TRBV7-6 and TRBJ1-1, with 9 positions matching TRBD1. CDR3 length: 15 amino acids. CDR1 is SGHVS, CDR2 FNYEAQ, per germline. With V trimmed by 5 bases and J by 1 base, 5 bases remained unmatched. CDR3 sequence: CASSLYRGPNTEAFF. For the CDR3, the DNA is TGTGCCAGCAGCCTCTACAGGGGGCCGAACACTGAAGCTTTCTTT.

The chain employs TRBV28 and TRBJ1-4, with a possible D match to TRBD1 (5 bases). The CDR3 loop spans 11 amino acids. Germline V gene sequence: CDR1 MDHEN, CDR2 SYDVKM. V was clipped by 5 bases and J by 12 bases, with 10 bases between them. DNA of the CDR3: TGTGCCAGCAGTACCAGGGTGGAACTGTTTTTT. It codes for CASSTRVELFF.

There are a few counts of this clone. The chain recombines TRBV7-9 with TRBJ2-5; 9 bases are shared with TRBD2. The V gene's germline CDR1 is SEHNR and CDR2 FQNEAQ (reference sequence). The CDR3 length is 16 residues. Trimming took 1 base from V and 5 from J; bases not matched to a gene: 8. The CDR3 sequence is CASSLDTGLASETQYF. The CDR3 DNA is TGTGCCAGCAGCTTAGATACGGGACTAGCATCGGAGACCCAGTACTTC.

The J gene is TRBJ1-4, the V gene TRBV18; D is undetermined. The CDR3 runs 13 residues. From germline, CDR1 is KGHSH and CDR2 LQKENI. Trimming cost V 6 bases and J 8 bases, with 13 bases left between them. CDR3 residues: CASSPNFREKLFF. The CDR3 DNA is TGTGCCAGCTCGCCCAACTTCAGGGAAAAACTGTTTTTT.

This chain connects TRBV18 to TRBJ2-7; D unclear. This CDR3 is built from 13 residues. CDR1 and CDR2 from the germline V gene are KGHSH and LQKENI. Trimming removed 6 bases from V and 0 bases from J, with 9 bases in between. The DNA for the CDR3 is TGTGCCAGCTCTCCCAGTCCCTCCTACGAGCAGTACTTC. It specifies CASSPSPSYEQYF.

This clone was observed a handful of times. V is TRBV2 and J is TRBJ1-5; D is ambiguous. Trimming took 4 bases from V and 3 from J, leaving 19 bases between them. The CDR3 sequence is 17 residues long. The germline CDR1 and CDR2 sequences are SNHLY and FYNNEI. The CDR3 DNA sequence: TGTGCCAGCAGTGTAGCGACACCCACCTTTTCCAATCAGCCCCAGCATTTT. Its translation: CASSVATPTFSNQPQHF.

The chain uses TRBV29-1 and TRBJ2-3, with D perhaps matching TRBD2 (5 bases). The CDR3 loop spans 15 amino acids. V gave up 4 bases and J gave up 3 bases, with 17 bases separating them. Per the germline V gene, CDR1 is SQVTM and CDR2 is ANQGSEA. The CDR3 reads CSVVSRGVGTDTQYF. The CDR3 DNA reads as TGCAGCGTTGTTTCACGGGGAGTTGGGACAGATACGCAGTATTTT.

The CDR3 protein is CASSHRSPGDAGNSPLHF. CDR3 sequence (DNA): TGTGCCAGCAGCCACCGTTCTCCGGGGGACGCGGGGAATTCACCCCTCCACTTT. The rearrangement links TRBV7-7 to TRBJ1-6, with a weak D call TRBD1 (5 bases). The length of the CDR3 is 18 residues. V dropped 5 bases and J dropped 7 bases, with 24 bases sitting between them. The germline gives CDR1 SSHAT, CDR2 FNYEAQ (reference sequence).

The chain recombines TRBV28 with TRBJ1-5; 7 nucleotides match TRBD1. This CDR3 spans 14 amino acids. The trim removed 7 bases at V and 6 bases at J, leaving 9 bases unmatched. CDR1 MDHEN and CDR2 SYDVKM come from the germline V gene. The CDR3 bases are TGTGCCAGCACTCTTTTGCAGGGGGTTCAGCCCCAGCATTTT. It specifies CASTLLQGVQPQHF.

The chain carries TRBV7-6 and TRBJ2-5; TRBD1 is a possible D gene (5 bases). This CDR3 contains 16 residues. Germline V gene lookup returns CDR1 SGHVS and CDR2 FNYEAQ. V dropped 4 bases and J dropped 3 bases, with 18 bases sitting between them. The CDR3 is CASSYRAGALKETQYF. For the CDR3, the DNA is TGTGCCAGCAGCTATAGGGCTGGGGCCCTCAAAGAGACCCAGTACTTC.

The CDR3 protein is CAISDGSEAFF. As DNA, the CDR3 is TGTGCCATCAGTGACGGGAGTGAAGCTTTCTTT. V usage is TRBV10-3 and J usage is TRBJ1-1, with D unresolved. V was clipped by 3 bases and J by 7 bases, with 6 bases between them. The germline V gene encodes CDR1 ENHRY and CDR2 SYGVKD. The CDR3 consists of 11 residues.

The table lists this clone with a count of one. Additional DNA sequences in this sample encode the identical CDR3. The chain combines TRBV3-1 (or the pseudogene TRBV3-2) with TRBJ1-5; no firm D call. Trimming pared 4 bases from V and 5 bases from J, leaving 6 bases between. CDR1 and CDR2 (germline): LGHDT, YNNKEL (reference sequence). The CDR3 length is 12 residues. The CDR3 region has the DNA TGTGCCAGCAGCCGGAGAGATCAGCCCCAGCATTTT. Translation gives CASSRRDQPQHF.

The rearrangement uses TRBV7-2 and TRBJ2-1; 10 positions agree with TRBD2. Germline V gene lookup returns CDR1 SGHTA and CDR2 FQGNSA. Trimming removed 5 bases from V and 4 bases from J; junction bases left unmatched: 8. This CDR3 is 16 amino acids long. The CDR3 reads CASSPKAGGPYNEQFF. DNA of the CDR3: TGTGCCAGCAGCCCAAAAGCGGGAGGGCCTTACAATGAGCAGTTCTTC.

This clone has only a few counts. The gene calls are TRBV15 and TRBJ1-1, with 7 nucleotides matching TRBD1. The CDR3 length is 15 residues. The germline V gene encodes CDR1 LNHNV and CDR2 YYDKDF (reference sequence). V trimming: 5 bases; J trimming: 2 bases; junction bases outside the gene matches: 8. The CDR3 coding sequence is TGTGCCACCAGCCCCCGGGACAGTTTTAACACTGAAGCTTTCTTT. It yields the protein CATSPRDSFNTEAFF.

The rearrangement joins TRBV6-5 to TRBJ1-2; D might be TRBD1 (6 bases). This CDR3 is 14 amino acids long. Deletions cut 7 bases from V and 0 bases from J, with 12 bases between. Germline values: CDR1 MNHEY, CDR2 SVGAGI. The chain's CDR3 is CASTRTASNYGYTF. CDR3 DNA: TGTGCCAGCACCAGGACAGCCTCTAACTATGGCTACACCTTC.

CDR3 sequence (DNA): TGTGCCAGCAGCTCTACTTTGGATACGCAGTATTTT. Residues: CASSSTLDTQYF. The V call is TRBV7-6, the J call TRBJ2-3; D gene unclear. The CDR3 spans 12 residues. Germline lookup yields CDR1 SGHVS and CDR2 FNYEAQ. V gave up 4 bases and J gave up 6 bases, with 8 bases separating them.

The rearrangement uses TRBV5-1 and TRBJ1-2, with 11 bases lining up with TRBD1. Germline values: CDR1 SGHRS, CDR2 YFSETQ. The CDR3 runs 14 residues. J gave up 7 bases and V 5 bases, and 7 bases lay outside the gene matches. CDR3 loop: CASSHGTGGGGYTF. As DNA, the CDR3 is TGCGCCAGCAGTCATGGGACAGGGGGAGGTGGCTACACCTTC.

In DNA form, the CDR3 reads TGTGCCAGCAGTGCAGGGGGGCTGAGGGGCATCACCGGGGAGCTGTTTTTT. Its protein product is CASSAGGLRGITGELFF. V is TRBV27 and J is TRBJ2-2, with TRBD1 as a possible D gene (7 bases). Trimming took 5 bases from V and 4 from J, leaving 20 bases between them. Germline V gene data show CDR1 as MNHEY and CDR2 as SMNVEV (reference sequence). The CDR3 consists of 17 residues.

The J gene is TRBJ2-1, the V gene TRBV3-1 (or the pseudogene TRBV3-2); 8 nucleotides align to TRBD2. Germline lookup yields CDR1 LGHDT and CDR2 YNNKEL (reference sequence). The J segment lost 15 bases and the V segment lost 4 bases, leaving 17 bases of the junction unmatched. CDR3 size: 15 residues. DNA for the CDR3: TGTGCCAGCAGCCCCCGAGTTACGGCTAGCGGGTCCTTGTTCTTC. Residues: CASSPRVTASGSLFF.

The rearrangement joins TRBV7-9 to TRBJ1-5, with D perhaps TRBD1 (6 bases). V lost 2 bases, J lost 2 bases, and 10 bases lay in between. This CDR3 contains 15 residues. Germline values: CDR1 SEHNR, CDR2 FQNEAQ (reference sequence). The CDR3 DNA follows: TGTGCCAGCAGCTTAACAGGGAAGGGCAATCAGCCCCAGCATTTT. Protein: CASSLTGKGNQPQHF.

J is TRBJ1-2 and V is TRBV7-9; D gene uncertain. This CDR3 comprises 16 residues. Germline assignment: CDR1 SEHNR and CDR2 FQNEAQ (reference sequence). Between the trimmed V and J ends, which lost 7 bases and 4 bases, there was a span of 22 bases. The CDR3 sequence: CASNSLLQRWAYGYTF. CDR3 sequence (DNA): TGTGCCAGCAACTCCCTCTTGCAGAGATGGGCCTATGGCTACACCTTC.

Comments on this clone: The junction departs from the called germline gene at one end, perhaps through a read error. This sequence joins TRBV29-1 and TRBJ1-1; perhaps TRBD1 as D (6 bases). Germline V gene sequence: CDR1 SQVTM, CDR2 ANQGSEA. The CDR3 sequence is 11 residues long. The CDR3 protein is CSVSQGHHTDF. CDR3 bases: TGCAGCGTGTCTCAGGGACACCATACCGATTTT.

The chain uses TRBV18 and TRBJ1-1; D ambiguous. The V and J ends lost 3 bases and 0 bases respectively, with 17 bases between them. There are 17 residues in the CDR3. Germline V gene sequence: CDR1 KGHSH, CDR2 LQKENI. The CDR3 loop reads CASSPGLHHIMNTEAFF. The CDR3 nucleotides read TGTGCCAGCTCACCCGGACTACATCACATCATGAACACTGAAGCTTTCTTT.